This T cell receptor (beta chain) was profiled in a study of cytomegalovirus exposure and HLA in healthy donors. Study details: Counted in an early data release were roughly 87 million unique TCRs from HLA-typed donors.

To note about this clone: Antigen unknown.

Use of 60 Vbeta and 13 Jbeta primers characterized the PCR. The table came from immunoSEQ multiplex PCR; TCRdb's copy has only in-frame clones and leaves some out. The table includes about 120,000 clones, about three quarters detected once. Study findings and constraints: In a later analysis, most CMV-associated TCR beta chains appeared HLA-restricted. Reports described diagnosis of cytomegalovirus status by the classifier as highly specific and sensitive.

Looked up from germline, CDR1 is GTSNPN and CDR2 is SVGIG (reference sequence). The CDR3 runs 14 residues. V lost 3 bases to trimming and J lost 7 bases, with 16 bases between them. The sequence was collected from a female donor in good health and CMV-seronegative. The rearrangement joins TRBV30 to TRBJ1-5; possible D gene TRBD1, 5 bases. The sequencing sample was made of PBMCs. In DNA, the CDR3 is TGTGCCTGGAGGGAAACAGGTGCGGTCCAGCCCCAGCATTTT. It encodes CAWRETGAVQPQHF.